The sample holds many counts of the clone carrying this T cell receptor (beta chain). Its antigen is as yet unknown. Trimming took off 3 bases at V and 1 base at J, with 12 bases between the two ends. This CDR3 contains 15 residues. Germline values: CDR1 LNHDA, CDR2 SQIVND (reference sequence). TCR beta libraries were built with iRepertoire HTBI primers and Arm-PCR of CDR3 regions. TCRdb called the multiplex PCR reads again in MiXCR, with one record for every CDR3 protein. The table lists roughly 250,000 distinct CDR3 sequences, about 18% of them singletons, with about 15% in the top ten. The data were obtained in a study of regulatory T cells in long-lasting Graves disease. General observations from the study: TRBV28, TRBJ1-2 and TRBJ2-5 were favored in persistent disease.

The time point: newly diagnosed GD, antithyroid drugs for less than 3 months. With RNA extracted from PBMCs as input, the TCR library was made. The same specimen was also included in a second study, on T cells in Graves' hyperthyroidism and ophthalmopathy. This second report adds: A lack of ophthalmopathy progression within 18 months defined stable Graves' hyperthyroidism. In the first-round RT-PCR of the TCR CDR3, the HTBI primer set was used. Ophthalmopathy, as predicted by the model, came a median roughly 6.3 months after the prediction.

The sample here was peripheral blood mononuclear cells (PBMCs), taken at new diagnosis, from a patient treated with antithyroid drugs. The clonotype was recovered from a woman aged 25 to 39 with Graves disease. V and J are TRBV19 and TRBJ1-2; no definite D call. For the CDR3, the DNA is TGTGCCAGTAGTATCGGACGGCCGAGTAACTATGGCTACACCTTC. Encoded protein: CASSIGRPSNYGYTF.